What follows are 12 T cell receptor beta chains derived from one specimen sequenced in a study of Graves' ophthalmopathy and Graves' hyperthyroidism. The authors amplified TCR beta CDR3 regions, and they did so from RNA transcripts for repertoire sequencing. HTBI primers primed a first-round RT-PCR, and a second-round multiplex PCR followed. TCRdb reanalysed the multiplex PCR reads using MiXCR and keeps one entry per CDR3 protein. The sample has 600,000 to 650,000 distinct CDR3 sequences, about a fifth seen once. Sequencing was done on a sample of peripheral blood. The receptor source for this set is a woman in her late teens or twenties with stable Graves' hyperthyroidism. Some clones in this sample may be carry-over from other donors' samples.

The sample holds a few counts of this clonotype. CDR3 DNA: TGCGCCAGCAGCTTGTCGTCTAGCGGGGGGTTCAGCTCCTACGAGCAGTACTTC. Amino acid sequence: CASSLSSSGGFSSYEQYF. The chain has TRBV5-1 and TRBJ2-7, with 11 bases lining up with TRBD2. The CDR3 contains 18 residues. V dropped 1 base and J dropped 0; count of bases not matched to a gene: 9. Germline V gene data show CDR1 as SGHRS and CDR2 as YFSETQ.

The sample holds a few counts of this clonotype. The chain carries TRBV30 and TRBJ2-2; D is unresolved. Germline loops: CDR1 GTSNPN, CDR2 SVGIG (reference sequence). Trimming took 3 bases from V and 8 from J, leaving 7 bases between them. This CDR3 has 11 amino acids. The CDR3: CAWSREGELFF. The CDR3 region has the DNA TGTGCCTGGAGCCGAGAGGGGGAGCTGTTTTTT.

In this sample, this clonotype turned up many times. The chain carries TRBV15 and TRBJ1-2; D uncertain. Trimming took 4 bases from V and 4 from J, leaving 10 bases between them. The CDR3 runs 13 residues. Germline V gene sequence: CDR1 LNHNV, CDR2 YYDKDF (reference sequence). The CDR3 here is CATSIFGVYGYTF. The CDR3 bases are TGTGCCACCAGCATATTCGGGGTCTATGGCTACACCTTC. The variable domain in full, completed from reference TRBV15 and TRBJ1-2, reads DAMVIQNPRYQVTQFGKPVTLSCSQTLNHNVMYWYQQKSSQAPKLLFHYYDKDFNNEADTPDNFQSRRPNTSFCFLDIRSPGLGDTAMYLCATSIFGVYGYTFGSGTRLTVV.

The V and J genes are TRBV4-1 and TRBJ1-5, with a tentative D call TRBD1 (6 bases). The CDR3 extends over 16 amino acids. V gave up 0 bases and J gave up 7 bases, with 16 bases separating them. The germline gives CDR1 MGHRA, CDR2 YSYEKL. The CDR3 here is CASSQDAWGQKQPQHF. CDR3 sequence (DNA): TGCGCCAGCAGCCAAGATGCCTGGGGGCAAAAGCAGCCCCAGCATTTT.

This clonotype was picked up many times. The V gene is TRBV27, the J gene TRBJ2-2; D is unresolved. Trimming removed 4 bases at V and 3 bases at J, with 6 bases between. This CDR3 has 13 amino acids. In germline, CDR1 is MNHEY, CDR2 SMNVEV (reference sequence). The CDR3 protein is CASSYADTGELFF. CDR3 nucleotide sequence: TGTGCCAGCAGTTATGCCGACACCGGGGAGCTGTTTTTT.

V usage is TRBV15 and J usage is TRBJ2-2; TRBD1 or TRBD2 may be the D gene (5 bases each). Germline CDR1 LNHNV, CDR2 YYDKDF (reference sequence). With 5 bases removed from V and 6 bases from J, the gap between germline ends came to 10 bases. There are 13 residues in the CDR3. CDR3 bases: TGTGCCACCAGCGGATCGGGGCCCGGGGAGCTGTTTTTT. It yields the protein CATSGSGPGELFF.

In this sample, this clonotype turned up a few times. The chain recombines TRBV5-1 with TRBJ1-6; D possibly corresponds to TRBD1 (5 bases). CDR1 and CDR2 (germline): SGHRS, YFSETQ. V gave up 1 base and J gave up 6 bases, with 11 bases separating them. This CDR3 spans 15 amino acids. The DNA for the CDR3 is TGCGCCAGCAGCTTGTTTTCCGGGGGTAATTCACCCCTCCACTTT. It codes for CASSLFSGGNSPLHF.

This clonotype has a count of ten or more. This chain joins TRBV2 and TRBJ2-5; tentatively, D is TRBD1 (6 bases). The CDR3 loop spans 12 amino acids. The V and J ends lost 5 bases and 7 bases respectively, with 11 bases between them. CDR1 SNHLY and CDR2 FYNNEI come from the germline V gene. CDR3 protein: CASSTHRATQYF. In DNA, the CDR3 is TGTGCCAGCAGTACGCACAGGGCGACCCAGTACTTC.

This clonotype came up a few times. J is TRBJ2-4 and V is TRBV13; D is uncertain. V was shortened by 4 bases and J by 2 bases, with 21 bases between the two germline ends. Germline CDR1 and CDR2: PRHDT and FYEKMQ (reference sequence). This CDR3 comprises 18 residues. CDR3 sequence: CASSYLTDPVDPKNIQYF. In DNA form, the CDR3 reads TGTGCCAGCAGCTATCTGACTGACCCGGTTGACCCCAAAAACATTCAGTACTTC.

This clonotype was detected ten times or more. CDR3 amino acids: CATSRDFASSYEQYF. The CDR3 DNA sequence: TGTGCCACCAGCAGAGATTTTGCCAGTTCCTACGAGCAGTACTTC. This chain uses TRBV15 with TRBJ2-7; no clear D gene. This CDR3 has 15 residues. In germline, CDR1 is LNHNV, CDR2 YYDKDF (reference sequence). The V end was cut by 0 bases, the J end by 1 base, with 10 bases between.

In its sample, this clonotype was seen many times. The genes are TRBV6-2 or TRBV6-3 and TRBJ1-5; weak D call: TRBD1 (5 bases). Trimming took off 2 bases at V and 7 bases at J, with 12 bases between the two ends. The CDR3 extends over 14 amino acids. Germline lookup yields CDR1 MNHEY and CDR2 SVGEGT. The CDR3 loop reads CASSYTTGLQPQHF. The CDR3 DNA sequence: TGTGCCAGCAGTTACACAACAGGATTGCAGCCCCAGCATTTT.

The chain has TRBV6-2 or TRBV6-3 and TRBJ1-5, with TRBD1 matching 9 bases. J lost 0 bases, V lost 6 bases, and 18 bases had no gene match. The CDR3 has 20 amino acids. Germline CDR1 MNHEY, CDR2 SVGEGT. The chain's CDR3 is CASRRGQGFSGGYSNQPQHF. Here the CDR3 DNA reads TGTGCCAGCAGGAGGGGACAGGGATTCAGCGGTGGTTATAGCAATCAGCCCCAGCATTTT.